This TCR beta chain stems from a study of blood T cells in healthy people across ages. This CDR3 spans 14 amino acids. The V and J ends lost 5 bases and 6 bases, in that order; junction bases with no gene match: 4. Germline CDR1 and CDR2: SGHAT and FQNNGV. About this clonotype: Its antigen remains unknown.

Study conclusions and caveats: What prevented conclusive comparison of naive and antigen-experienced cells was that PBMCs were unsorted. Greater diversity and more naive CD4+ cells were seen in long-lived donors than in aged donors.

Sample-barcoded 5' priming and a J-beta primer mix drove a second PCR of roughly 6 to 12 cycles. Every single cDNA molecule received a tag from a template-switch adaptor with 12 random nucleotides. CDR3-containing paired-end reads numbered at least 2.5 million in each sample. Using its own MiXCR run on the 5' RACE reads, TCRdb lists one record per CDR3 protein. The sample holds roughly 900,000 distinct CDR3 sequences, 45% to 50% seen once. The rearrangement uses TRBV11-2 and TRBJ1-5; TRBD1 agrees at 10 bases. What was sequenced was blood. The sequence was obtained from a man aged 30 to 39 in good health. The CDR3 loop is CASSRDRGSQPQHF. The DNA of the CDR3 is TGTGCCAGCAGCCGGGACAGGGGTAGTCAGCCCCAGCATTTT.